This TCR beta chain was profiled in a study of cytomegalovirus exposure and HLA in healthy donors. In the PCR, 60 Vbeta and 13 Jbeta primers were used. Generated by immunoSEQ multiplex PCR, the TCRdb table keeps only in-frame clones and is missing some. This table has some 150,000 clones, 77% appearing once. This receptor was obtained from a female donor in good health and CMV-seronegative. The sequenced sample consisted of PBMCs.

CDR3 coding DNA: TGCGCCAGCAGTGCCTTGGGGGGACAGGGGAACACCGGGGAGCTGTTTTTT. Protein sequence: CASSALGGQGNTGELFF. The chain has TRBV10-1 and TRBJ2-2; 9 nucleotides line up with TRBD1. Germline V gene sequence: CDR1 WNHNN, CDR2 SYGVQD (reference sequence). V was pared by 4 bases and J by 1 base, with 7 bases of the junction left unmatched. The CDR3 sequence is 17 residues long.